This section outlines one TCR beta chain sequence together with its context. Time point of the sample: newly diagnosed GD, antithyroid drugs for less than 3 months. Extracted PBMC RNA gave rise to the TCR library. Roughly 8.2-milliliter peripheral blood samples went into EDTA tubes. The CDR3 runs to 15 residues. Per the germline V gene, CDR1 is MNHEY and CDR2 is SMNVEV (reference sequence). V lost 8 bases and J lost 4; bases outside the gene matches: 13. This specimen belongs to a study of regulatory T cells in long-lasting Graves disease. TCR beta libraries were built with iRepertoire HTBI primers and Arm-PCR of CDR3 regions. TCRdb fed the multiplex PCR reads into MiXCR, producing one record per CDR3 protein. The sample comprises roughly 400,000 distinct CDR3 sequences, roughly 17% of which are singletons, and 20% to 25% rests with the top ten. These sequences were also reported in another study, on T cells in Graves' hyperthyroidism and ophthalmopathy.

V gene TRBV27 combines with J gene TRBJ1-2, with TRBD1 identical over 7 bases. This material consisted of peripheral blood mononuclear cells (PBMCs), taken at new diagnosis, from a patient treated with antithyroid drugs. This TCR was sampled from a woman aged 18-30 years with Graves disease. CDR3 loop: CASGVGAGGTYGYTF. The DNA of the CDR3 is TGTGCCAGCGGAGTTGGGGCAGGGGGTACCTATGGCTACACCTTC.